The 19 T cell receptor beta chains reported below all come from one sample, sequenced in a study of CD8 T cells in ankylosing spondylitis. A single record per CDR3 protein comes from TCRdb applying MiXCR to the 5' RACE reads. The sample gives 210,000 or so distinct CDR3 sequences, 20% to 30% of which show up once; roughly 6.7% is in the top ten. The sequencing sample was made of blood, either unsorted or a sorted T cell fraction (not recorded which). The receptors originated from a male donor with ankylosing spondylitis or in good health (not recorded which).

This clonotype was found a few times. CDR3 loop: CASRLTNDYGYTF. As DNA, the CDR3 is TGTGCCAGCAGGTTGACGAACGACTATGGCTACACCTTC. This sequence joins TRBV12-3 or TRBV12-4 and TRBJ1-2; D remains unclear. Trimming took off 6 bases at V and 3 bases at J, with 11 bases between the two ends. The CDR3 contains 13 residues.

This clonotype has a single count. The chain uses TRBV10-3 and TRBJ2-1; D possibly corresponds to TRBD1 (5 bases). The CDR3 length is 12 residues. Deletions cut 3 bases from V and 9 bases from J, with 9 bases between. In germline, CDR1 is ENHRY, CDR2 SYGVKD. This CDR3 is CAISEPGFEQFF. DNA for the CDR3: TGTGCCATCAGTGAACCAGGGTTTGAGCAGTTCTTC.

This clonotype occurred many times. V gene TRBV7-3 combines with J gene TRBJ2-1; 9 nucleotides line up with TRBD2. Trimming at V came to 3 bases and at J to 5 bases, leaving 8 bases not matched to a gene. The CDR3 is 16 amino acids. Germline V gives CDR1 SGHTA, CDR2 FQGTGA. CDR3 DNA: TGTGCCAGCAGCTTCACCGGGACTAGCCAAAACAATGAGCAGTTCTTC. This translates into CASSFTGTSQNNEQFF.

This clonotype was detected ten times or more. The rearrangement uses TRBV20-1 and TRBJ2-1; 8 bases map to TRBD2. The CDR3 consists of 14 residues. The trim removed 1 base at V and 7 bases at J, leaving 6 bases unmatched. Per the germline V gene, CDR1 is DFQATT and CDR2 is SNEGSKA (reference sequence). The CDR3 region is CSARGGGRGNEQFF. DNA of the CDR3: TGCAGTGCTAGAGGCGGGGGGCGTGGGAATGAGCAGTTCTTC.

The chain uses TRBV20-1 and TRBJ1-5; maybe TRBD1 (5 bases). Germline V gene sequence: CDR1 DFQATT, CDR2 SNEGSKA (reference sequence). The V and J ends lost 0 bases and 11 bases respectively, with 11 bases between them. The CDR3 spans 12 residues. CDR3 bases: TGCAGTGCTAGAGACGTCGGGGGGACCCAGCATTTT. Residues: CSARDVGGTQHF.

This chain joins TRBV3-1 and TRBJ2-3; maybe TRBD2 (6 bases). Germline loops: CDR1 LGHDT, CDR2 YNNKEL (reference sequence). V dropped 2 bases and J dropped 0 bases, with 9 bases sitting between them. This CDR3 contains 15 residues. CDR3: CASSQRSGSTDTQYF. The DNA of the CDR3 is TGTGCCAGCAGCCAACGGAGCGGGAGCACAGATACGCAGTATTTT.

This clonotype was seen repeatedly, ten times or more. One junction end does not reproduce the germline sequence, and a read error may be involved. This chain uses TRBV7-7 with TRBJ2-2; D is unresolved. Germline V gene data show CDR1 as SSHAT and CDR2 as FNYEAQ (reference sequence). CDR3 length equals 13 residues. In DNA form, the CDR3 reads TGTGCTAGCAGCCTAACGTTGGGCGGGGAGCTGTTTTTT. Translated: CASSLTLGGELFF.

This clonotype was counted at least ten times. CDR3 nucleotides: TGCGCCAGCAGCTTTTCGGGAGAAGAGACCCAGTACTTC. Translated, it gives CASSFSGEETQYF. The J gene is TRBJ2-5, the V gene TRBV5-1; possibly TRBD2 for D (6 bases). CDR3 length: 13 residues. V was cut by 2 bases and J by 3 bases, with 8 bases left in between. The V gene's germline CDR1 is SGHRS and CDR2 YFSETQ.

The rearrangement uses TRBV12-3 or TRBV12-4 and TRBJ2-7, with 11 nucleotides matching TRBD2. The length of the CDR3 is 16 residues. Trimming cost V 5 bases and J 4 bases; bases outside gene matches: 10. CDR3 protein: CASSTQRSGRGYEQYF. The DNA of the CDR3 is TGTGCCAGCAGTACCCAGCGTAGCGGGAGGGGGTACGAGCAGTACTTC.

This clonotype was detected only a few times. The genes are TRBV25-1 and TRBJ2-2, with 7 bases identical to TRBD2. The CDR3 totals 14 residues. CDR1 MGHDK and CDR2 SYGVNS come from the germline V gene. The V and J ends lost 9 bases and 0 bases, in that order; junction bases with no gene match: 4. The CDR3 DNA follows: TGTGCCAGAGCGGGGTTCGCGAACACCGGGGAGCTGTTTTTT. This gives the protein CARAGFANTGELFF.

This clonotype was observed a handful of times. J is TRBJ2-2 and V is TRBV7-2; perhaps TRBD2 as D (5 bases). V was pared by 5 bases and J by 2 bases, with 15 bases between. This CDR3 contains 16 residues. In germline, CDR1 is SGHTA, CDR2 FQGNSA. CDR3 protein: CASSPRSASNTGELFF. The CDR3, as DNA: TGTGCCAGCAGCCCTCGTAGCGCCTCTAACACCGGGGAGCTGTTTTTT.

The chain couples TRBV27 to TRBJ2-6, with D possibly TRBD2 on 5 matching bases. This CDR3 spans 18 amino acids. Trimming cost V 6 bases and J 1 base, with 19 bases left between them. Germline loops: CDR1 MNHEY, CDR2 SMNVEV (reference sequence). CDR3 coding DNA: TGTGCCAGCAGGCCGTTGGCGGGCGCGCTATCTGGGGCCAACGTCCTGACTTTC. Residues: CASRPLAGALSGANVLTF.

Many counts were recorded for this clonotype. The genes are TRBV20-1 and TRBJ1-4, with a possible D match to TRBD1 (6 bases). The CDR3 has 16 residues. V gave up 0 bases and J gave up 5 bases, with 16 bases separating them. The germline gives CDR1 DFQATT, CDR2 SNEGSKA (reference sequence). CDR3 nucleotide sequence: TGCAGTGCTAGAGATGATGGCAGGGGACCAAATGAAAAACTGTTTTTT. Translation gives CSARDDGRGPNEKLFF.

The chain links TRBV24-1 to TRBJ2-1; TRBD2 matches 12 bases. Germline V lookup: CDR1 KGHDR, CDR2 SFDVKD. Losses at the gene ends were 1 base for V and 5 bases for J; bases not matched to a gene: 2. This CDR3 is 16 amino acids long. CDR3 in DNA: TGTGCCACCAGTGATTTTCGGACTAGCGGGAACAATGAGCAGTTCTTC. Its protein is CATSDFRTSGNNEQFF.

CDR3 sequence reads: CSASRTSGRYEQYF. In DNA form, the CDR3 reads TGCAGTGCTAGCAGGACTAGCGGGAGATACGAGCAGTACTTC. This rearrangement joins TRBV20-1 to TRBJ2-7, with 13 bases aligning to TRBD2. The CDR3 has 14 amino acids. CDR1 is DFQATT, CDR2 SNEGSKA, per germline (reference sequence). V trimming: 3 bases; J trimming: 4 bases; junction bases outside the gene matches: 3.

This clonotype was counted ten times or more. V usage is TRBV20-1 and J usage is TRBJ2-1; a possible D gene is TRBD2 (5 bases). V dropped 3 bases and J dropped 0 bases, with 15 bases sitting between them. Per germline, CDR1 DFQATT and CDR2 SNEGSKA (reference sequence). This CDR3 is 16 amino acids long. The CDR3 loop reads CSARSSGGPSYNEQFF. DNA of the CDR3: TGCAGTGCTAGGTCAAGCGGAGGACCCTCCTACAATGAGCAGTTCTTC.

The V gene is TRBV20-1, the J gene TRBJ2-1; D is perhaps TRBD1 (6 bases). Germline V lookup: CDR1 DFQATT, CDR2 SNEGSKA (reference sequence). V lost 3 bases, J lost 4 bases, and 19 bases lay in between. The CDR3 sequence is 16 residues long. Written as DNA, the CDR3 is TGCAGTGCTAGTATCCCAACAGGGAAACCTTACAATGAGCAGTTCTTC. Protein: CSASIPTGKPYNEQFF.

This clonotype showed up just a few times. This chain links TRBV20-1 with TRBJ2-7, with 13 bases aligning to TRBD2. V was pared by 4 bases and J by 4 bases, with 7 bases of the junction left unmatched. The CDR3 covers 15 residues. The germline CDR1 and CDR2 sequences are DFQATT and SNEGSKA (reference sequence). The CDR3 region is CSAIPGTSGKYEQYF. The CDR3 nucleotides are TGCAGTGCTATCCCTGGGACTAGCGGGAAATACGAGCAGTACTTC.

This clonotype was observed many times. The chain couples TRBV2 to TRBJ2-7; D uncertain. The CDR3 is 12 amino acids. The V gene lost 5 bases and the J gene lost 3 bases, with 8 bases spanning the gap. Germline V gene lookup returns CDR1 SNHLY and CDR2 FYNNEI. CDR3 sequence (DNA): TGTGCCAGCAGTCAGCTGAACTACGAGCAGTACTTC. Translated: CASSQLNYEQYF.